Each of the 27 T cell receptor beta chains below was sequenced from the same sample in a study of shared clonotypes between healthy human individuals. Clones were sequenced by immunoSEQ multiplex PCR, and TCRdb holds only the in-frame ones, with some missing. The sample carries about 730,000 clones, roughly 72% recorded once. Input material: memory CD4+ T cells sorted from blood. Described subset: CD45RA-negative fraction. The receptor set was obtained from a woman aged 30 to 39 in good health.

The V gene is TRBV18, the J gene TRBJ2-2; weak D call: TRBD2 (5 bases). The CDR3 is 17 residues long. V was trimmed by 1 base and J by 4 bases, leaving 16 bases between them. The germline V gene has CDR1 KGHSH and CDR2 LQKENI. The CDR3 here is CASSPRERRGITGELFF. The CDR3 DNA reads TGTGCCAGCTCACCACGGGAACGGAGAGGGATCACCGGGGAGCTGTTTTTT.

This chain links TRBV6-5 with TRBJ1-2, with 7 bases matching TRBD1. Germline loops: CDR1 MNHEY, CDR2 SVGAGI. V was pared by 6 bases and J by 0 bases, with 7 bases of the junction left unmatched. This CDR3 comprises 15 residues. The CDR3 spells CASSPTGLANYGYTF. The CDR3 DNA follows: TGTGCCAGCAGCCCGACAGGGCTTGCTAACTATGGCTACACCTTC.

This clone was found many times. The rearrangement uses TRBV7-2 and TRBJ1-3, with D tentatively TRBD1 (5 bases). Trimming stripped 5 bases from V and 4 bases from J, with 15 bases between. Germline lookup yields CDR1 SGHTA and CDR2 FQGNSA. This CDR3 spans 15 amino acids. The chain's CDR3 is CASSNQGLLGNTIYF. The CDR3 nucleotides are TGTGCCAGCAGCAATCAGGGACTGCTAGGAAACACCATATATTTT.

The chain has TRBV11-2 and TRBJ2-2; TRBD1 matches 10 bases. V lost 6 bases to trimming and J lost 6 bases; unmatched junction nucleotides: 10. This CDR3 has 16 residues. Looked up from germline, CDR1 is SGHAT and CDR2 is FQNNGV. The CDR3 loop is CASRRSDRGSSGELFF. The CDR3 DNA reads TGTGCCAGCAGGCGGTCGGACAGGGGGTCGTCCGGGGAGCTGTTTTTT.

The rearrangement joins TRBV28 to TRBJ1-2, with 7 nucleotides matching TRBD1. The length of the CDR3 is 13 residues. Germline assignment: CDR1 MDHEN and CDR2 SYDVKM. The V and J ends lost 6 bases and 7 bases, in that order; junction bases with no gene match: 8. The CDR3 loop reads CASREHDRAGYTF. As DNA, the CDR3 is TGTGCCAGCAGAGAACACGACAGGGCTGGCTACACCTTC.

The chain employs TRBV5-1 and TRBJ1-1; TRBD1 is a possible D gene (5 bases). Trimming cost V 0 bases and J 1 base, with 10 bases left between them. CDR1 SGHRS and CDR2 YFSETQ come from the germline V gene. The CDR3 extends over 15 amino acids. DNA of the CDR3: TGCGCCAGCAGCTTGGCGGGGCGGGGGAACACTGAAGCTTTCTTT. Protein sequence: CASSLAGRGNTEAFF.

V usage is TRBV19 and J usage is TRBJ1-5; possibly TRBD1 for D (5 bases). The CDR3 covers 15 residues. The germline CDR1 and CDR2 sequences are LNHDA and SQIVND (reference sequence). V was clipped by 4 bases and J by 2 bases, with 12 bases between them. In DNA form, the CDR3 reads TGTGCCAGTAGTAACTTCGGGGGGGGCAATCAGCCCCAGCATTTT. Protein sequence: CASSNFGGGNQPQHF.

The rearrangement links TRBV6-5 to TRBJ2-7; D is unresolved. The CDR3 consists of 14 residues. The germline V and J ends were trimmed by 1 base and 2 bases, with 9 bases remaining between them. Germline CDR1 and CDR2: MNHEY and SVGAGI. The DNA for the CDR3 is TGTGCCAGCAGTTACTTAGGTCAGGCCTACGAGCAGTACTTC. It codes for CASSYLGQAYEQYF.

CDR3 loop: CASSLVPYGNTIYF. CDR3 nucleotide sequence: TGTGCCAGCAGCTTAGTTCCCTATGGAAACACCATATATTTT. This chain connects TRBV7-2 to TRBJ1-3; D not certain. Germline CDR1 and CDR2: SGHTA and FQGNSA. Trimming pared 1 base from V and 3 bases from J, leaving 7 bases between. The CDR3 covers 14 residues.

The V call is TRBV10-3, the J call TRBJ1-4, with 7 bases identical to TRBD1. This CDR3 contains 15 residues. The germline CDR1 and CDR2 sequences are ENHRY and SYGVKD. Trimming cost V 4 bases and J 5 bases; bases outside gene matches: 7. The CDR3 nucleotides read TGTGCCATCAGTGCCCTGGGACAGCCAAATGAAAAACTGTTTTTT. This translates into CAISALGQPNEKLFF.

The chain recombines TRBV5-1 with TRBJ2-1, with TRBD2 matching over 7 bases. Germline-derived CDR1 and CDR2 are SGHRS and YFSETQ. J was trimmed by 5 bases and V by 3 bases; bases with no gene match: 5. This CDR3 is built from 14 residues. CDR3 nucleotides: TGCGCCAGCAGCTGGGGGACTACGCACAATGAGCAGTTCTTC. It codes for CASSWGTTHNEQFF. The full variable domain, rest sourced from reference TRBV5-1 and TRBJ2-1, is KAGVTQTPRYLIKTRGQQVTLSCSPISGHRSVSWYQQTPGQGLQFLFEYFSETQRNKGNFPGRFSGRQFSNSRSEMNVSTLELGDSALYLCASSWGTTHNEQFFGPGTRLTVL.

This clone has a count of ten or more. The rearrangement links TRBV19 to TRBJ1-5, with D tentatively TRBD1 (6 bases). Trimming took 6 bases from V and 4 from J, leaving 16 bases between them. The CDR3 contains 15 residues. CDR1 and CDR2 (germline): LNHDA, SQIVND (reference sequence). CDR3 loop: CASRIDRNGNQPQHF. CDR3 coding DNA: TGTGCCAGTAGGATCGACAGGAATGGGAATCAGCCCCAGCATTTT.

V and J are TRBV23-1 and TRBJ1-2; possible D gene TRBD1, 5 bases. TRBV23-1 is placed among ORFs of uncertain function. Trimming took 2 bases from V and 8 from J, leaving 21 bases between them. The length of the CDR3 is 16 residues. Here the CDR3 reads CASSQGAGPGFRGYTF. The CDR3 coding sequence is TGCGCCAGCAGTCAAGGAGCGGGTCCAGGGTTCAGAGGCTACACCTTC.

The chain is built from TRBV5-1 and TRBJ2-7; D may correspond to TRBD1 or TRBD2 (5 bases each). The CDR3 is 12 amino acids. In germline, CDR1 is SGHRS, CDR2 YFSETQ. V dropped 5 bases and J dropped 7 bases, with 13 bases sitting between them. The CDR3 sequence is CASSNSGSEQYF. The CDR3 DNA follows: TGCGCCAGCAGTAATTCAGGGAGTGAGCAGTACTTC.

V gene TRBV11-3 combines with J gene TRBJ2-1; TRBD1 agrees at 9 bases. Trimming removed 0 bases from V and 5 bases from J; junction bases left unmatched: 2. CDR3 length equals 15 residues. The germline CDR1 and CDR2 sequences are SGHNT and YENEEA. DNA for the CDR3: TGTGCCAGCAGCTTAGAAGGGACAGGGAACAATGAGCAGTTCTTC. As protein: CASSLEGTGNNEQFF. Together with reference TRBV11-3 and TRBJ2-1, the CDR3 gives the full variable domain: EAGVVQSPRYKIIEKKQPVAFWCNPISGHNTLYWYLQNLGQGPELLIRYENEEAVDDSQLPKDRFSAERLKGVDSTLKIQPAELGDSAVYLCASSLEGTGNNEQFFGPGTRLTVL.

The rearrangement joins TRBV28 to TRBJ2-3, with unresolved D. Trimming cost V 5 bases and J 2 bases, with 8 bases left between them. The CDR3 consists of 13 residues. Germline lookup yields CDR1 MDHEN and CDR2 SYDVKM. CDR3 residues: CASSDPLTDTQYF. In nucleotides, the CDR3 is TGTGCCAGCAGTGACCCGCTCACAGATACGCAGTATTTT.

This chain connects TRBV5-8 to TRBJ1-1, with TRBD1 identical over 7 bases. Losses at the gene ends were 0 bases for V and 1 base for J; bases not matched to a gene: 6. CDR3 length equals 16 residues. Germline V gene sequence: CDR1 SGHTS, CDR2 YDEGEE. The CDR3 loop reads CASSLGTGEWNTEAFF. In DNA, the CDR3 is TGTGCCAGCAGCTTGGGTACAGGGGAGTGGAACACTGAAGCTTTCTTT.

V usage is TRBV7-9 and J usage is TRBJ2-5; TRBD1 or TRBD2 may be the D gene (5 bases each). V was clipped by 5 bases and J by 5 bases, with 18 bases between them. The germline V gene encodes CDR1 SEHNR and CDR2 FQNEAQ (reference sequence). The CDR3 is made up of 15 amino acids. CDR3 sequence: CASSTTGTPFETQYF. The DNA for the CDR3 is TGTGCCAGCAGCACTACGGGGACGCCGTTTGAGACCCAGTACTTC.

The chain combines TRBV28 with TRBJ2-7, with 8 bases matching TRBD2. The CDR3 consists of 17 residues. From germline, CDR1 is MDHEN and CDR2 SYDVKM. Trimming at V came to 5 bases and at J to 4 bases, leaving 16 bases not matched to a gene. The CDR3 here is CASSPSLGSGSEYEQYF. The DNA for the CDR3 is TGTGCCAGCAGTCCCTCATTGGGGAGCGGGAGTGAGTACGAGCAGTACTTC.

The V gene is TRBV20-1, the J gene TRBJ2-7; D tentatively fits TRBD1 or TRBD2 (5 bases each). Deletions cut 6 bases from V and 1 base from J, with 7 bases between. The CDR3 contains 11 residues. The germline CDR1 and CDR2 sequences are DFQATT and SNEGSKA (reference sequence). The CDR3 spells CSAEGSYEQYF. In nucleotides, the CDR3 is TGCAGTGCCGAGGGGTCCTACGAGCAGTACTTC.

This chain joins TRBV7-9 and TRBJ1-5; D is possibly TRBD1 (6 bases). The CDR3 is 17 amino acids. Deletions cut 1 base from V and 2 bases from J, with 15 bases between. Per the germline V gene, CDR1 is SEHNR and CDR2 is FQNEAQ (reference sequence). The CDR3, as DNA: TGTGCCAGCAGCTTAGGCGCGACAGGACGAGGCAATCAGCCCCAGCATTTT. Residues: CASSLGATGRGNQPQHF.

This chain connects TRBV7-2 to TRBJ2-2, with 8 bases lining up with TRBD2. J gave up 5 bases and V 6 bases, and 8 bases lay outside the gene matches. Germline V gene lookup returns CDR1 SGHTA and CDR2 FQGNSA. The CDR3 is 15 residues long. CDR3 sequence reads: CASRGAGESTGELFF. Here the CDR3 DNA reads TGTGCCAGCAGGGGAGCGGGAGAGAGTACCGGGGAGCTGTTTTTT.

The chain carries TRBV28 and TRBJ2-2; D may be TRBD1 or TRBD2 (5 bases each). Between the trimmed V and J ends, which lost 7 bases and 1 base, there was a span of 16 bases. CDR1 and CDR2 from the germline V gene are MDHEN and SYDVKM. The CDR3 sequence is 16 residues long. CDR3: CASIWGAGRNTGELFF. The CDR3 region has the DNA TGTGCCAGCATTTGGGGAGCAGGGAGGAACACCGGGGAGCTGTTTTTT.

This rearrangement joins TRBV9 to TRBJ2-1; 10 nucleotides match TRBD2. This CDR3 has 17 amino acids. Germline CDR1 SGDLS, CDR2 YYNGEE. V shed 4 bases, J shed 10 bases, and the junction held 17 bases outside the gene matches. This chain's CDR3 is CASSPSPGLAGGNEQFF. DNA of the CDR3: TGTGCCAGCAGCCCATCCCCCGGGTTAGCGGGAGGAAACGAGCAGTTCTTC.

V usage is TRBV18 and J usage is TRBJ1-1; no firm D call. CDR1 and CDR2 from the germline V gene are KGHSH and LQKENI. V gave up 1 base and J gave up 0 bases, with 9 bases separating them. The CDR3 length is 15 residues. The CDR3 DNA reads TGTGCCAGCTCACCACTCGCAGTCATGAACACTGAAGCTTTCTTT. Protein sequence: CASSPLAVMNTEAFF.

J is TRBJ2-7 and V is TRBV6-5; 13 bases are a match to TRBD2. Germline CDR1 and CDR2: MNHEY and SVGAGI. V trimming: 6 bases; J trimming: 6 bases; junction bases outside the gene matches: 8. This CDR3 has 15 amino acids. The CDR3 DNA follows: TGTGCCAGCAGGAACGCCGGGACTAGCGGGATCGAGCAGTACTTC. It is translated as CASRNAGTSGIEQYF.

The CDR3 spells CASSVGLAGSDTQYF. CDR3 in DNA: TGTGCCAGCAGCGTCGGACTAGCGGGATCGGATACGCAGTATTTT. The J gene is TRBJ2-3, the V gene TRBV7-7, with 12 bases that match TRBD2. Trimming at V came to 5 bases and at J to 6 bases, leaving 6 bases not matched to a gene. The germline V gene has CDR1 SSHAT and CDR2 FNYEAQ (reference sequence). The CDR3 consists of 15 residues.